This is a list of T cell receptor beta chains from one sample in a study of blood T cells in healthy people across ages. MiXCR, applied by TCRdb to the 5' RACE reads, yields one record per CDR3 protein. Among 700,000 to 900,000 distinct CDR3 sequences listed, 53% were seen once. The source material was blood. The receptors were sampled from a man older than 75 in good health. Both conserved end residues are part of each CDR3. The order of the fields is J gene, V gene, clone size, D gene, CDR3 protein, CDR3 DNA. D genes are given only for firm matches. Clone sizes are given selectively: once, few, many, or a class where the clone is expanded.

TRBJ2-3,TRBV18,-,-,CASSTQQGSTDTQYF,TGTGCCAGCTCAACCCAACAGGGAAGCACAGATACGCAGTATTTT
TRBJ2-5,TRBV12-3/TRBV12-4,-,TRBD1,CASSPGTDYRETQYF,TGTGCCAGCAGTCCCGGGACAGACTATCGAGAGACCCAGTACTTC
TRBJ2-5,TRBV11-3,-,TRBD2,CASSLRPASGRLEETQYF,TGTGCCAGCAGCTTAAGGCCGGCTAGCGGGAGACTTGAAGAGACCCAGTACTTC
TRBJ2-1,TRBV12-3/TRBV12-4,-,TRBD2,CASSLSLAGVPYNEQFF,TGTGCCAGCAGTTTATCACTAGCGGGAGTACCCTACAATGAGCAGTTCTTC
TRBJ2-1,TRBV24-1,-,-,CATSDSGLYNEQFF,TGTGCCACCAGTGATTCGGGACTTTACAATGAGCAGTTCTTC
TRBJ2-1,TRBV20-1,-,TRBD2,CSTRGLAGAYNEQFF,TGCAGTACTAGAGGACTAGCGGGAGCCTACAATGAGCAGTTCTTC
TRBJ1-4,TRBV5-1,-,TRBD1,CASRPGTGGNEKLFF,TGCGCCAGCAGGCCCGGGACAGGGGGAAATGAAAAACTGTTTTTT
TRBJ2-5,TRBV20-1,few,-,CSASRNEETQYF,TGCAGTGCTAGTCGGAACGAGGAGACCCAGTACTTC
TRBJ1-2,TRBV18,-,-,CASSPPVGGYGYTF,TGTGCCAGCTCACCCCCGGTAGGGGGCTATGGCTACACCTTC
TRBJ2-3,TRBV24-1,-,TRBD2,CATSDLASGRYTDTQYF,TGTGCCACCAGTGATTTGGCTAGCGGAAGATACACAGATACGCAGTATTTT
TRBJ1-2,TRBV3-1,few,TRBD1,CASSLRTGPNYGYTF,TGTGCCAGCAGCCTGAGGACAGGGCCGAACTATGGCTACACCTTC
TRBJ1-1,TRBV6-4,-,-,CASSLQGGSTEAFF,TGTGCCAGCAGTCTACAGGGTGGAAGCACTGAAGCTTTCTTT
TRBJ2-5,TRBV5-1,-,TRBD1,CASSTLTGAETQYF,TGCGCCAGCAGCACCCTGACAGGGGCAGAGACCCAGTACTTC
TRBJ2-7,TRBV6-2/TRBV6-3,-,TRBD1,CVSSVDRGPRGISNEQYF,TGTGTCAGCAGTGTAGACAGGGGGCCCCGCGGGATCTCGAACGAGCAGTACTTC
TRBJ2-5,TRBV20-1,-,-,CSAREYGTRVGTQYF,TGCAGTGCTAGAGAATACGGGACAAGGGTTGGGACCCAGTACTTC
TRBJ1-2,TRBV7-9,-,-,CASSIDSRVNGYTF,TGTGCCAGCAGCATCGACAGTAGGGTAAATGGCTACACCTTC
TRBJ2-3,TRBV10-3,-,TRBD2,CAISESPSGIDADTQYF,TGTGCCATCAGTGAGTCGCCTAGCGGGATAGACGCAGATACGCAGTATTTT
TRBJ2-7,TRBV5-6,once,TRBD2,CASSLRFGRGPYEQYF,TGTGCCAGCAGCTTACGGTTTGGGAGGGGTCCCTACGAGCAGTACTTC
TRBJ2-6,TRBV10-2,few,TRBD1,CASSPIDRGAIGANVLTF,TGCGCCAGCAGTCCTATTGACAGGGGGGCTATCGGGGCCAACGTCCTGACTTTC
TRBJ2-1,TRBV29-1,many,-,CSVEDVEESVYNEQFF,TGCAGCGTTGAAGATGTCGAGGAGAGTGTATACAATGAGCAGTTCTTC
TRBJ2-1,TRBV3-1,-,-,CASNREGSYNEQFF,TGTGCCAGCAACAGGGAAGGCTCCTACAATGAGCAGTTCTTC
TRBJ2-5,TRBV29-1,-,-,CSEVGGRGETQYF,TGCAGCGAGGTCGGTGGGAGAGGGGAGACCCAGTACTTC
TRBJ1-6,TRBV20-1,-,TRBD1,CSAQVTGSSYNSPLHF,TGCAGTGCCCAAGTGACAGGGAGCTCCTATAATTCACCCCTCCACTTT
TRBJ1-1,TRBV10-3,few,-,CAIRFNPMNTEAFF,TGTGCCATCAGGTTTAACCCTATGAACACTGAAGCTTTCTTT
TRBJ2-1,TRBV28,-,-,CASPSTSNEQFF,TGTGCCAGCCCCTCGACTAGTAATGAGCAGTTCTTC
TRBJ2-7,TRBV6-1,few,-,CASSRGRGETYEQYF,TGTGCCAGCAGCAGAGGGCGGGGTGAAACCTACGAGCAGTACTTC
TRBJ1-6,TRBV5-1,-,-,CASSFNFGNSPLHF,TGCGCCAGCAGCTTTAACTTCGGTAATTCACCCCTCCACTTT
TRBJ2-1,TRBV20-1,once,-,CSARDFPQGASYNEQFF,TGCAGTGCTAGAGATTTTCCCCAGGGAGCGTCCTACAATGAGCAGTTCTTC
TRBJ2-2,TRBV24-1,few,-,CATSYFGELFF,TGTGCCACCAGTTACTTCGGGGAGCTGTTTTTT
TRBJ2-1,TRBV15,-,-,CATSRSPNDEQFF,TGTGCCACCAGCAGATCCCCAAACGATGAGCAGTTCTTC
TRBJ2-4,TRBV14,-,TRBD1,CASSSGPGQGAKNIQYF,TGTGCCAGCAGCTCCGGCCCGGGACAGGGGGCCAAAAACATTCAGTACTTC
TRBJ2-4,TRBV28,-,-,CASSGWDGSNKNIQYF,TGTGCCAGCAGTGGCTGGGACGGAAGCAACAAAAACATTCAGTACTTC
TRBJ2-5,TRBV20-1,many,-,CSASSPALQETQYF,TGCAGTGCTAGTAGTCCGGCGTTGCAAGAGACCCAGTACTTC
TRBJ2-7,TRBV20-1,-,-,CSAPRSGPSYEQYF,TGCAGTGCGCCTCGTAGCGGCCCCTCCTACGAGCAGTACTTC
TRBJ2-5,TRBV11-2,few,-,CASSYRIGWETQYF,TGTGCCAGCAGCTATAGGATAGGGTGGGAGACCCAGTACTTC
TRBJ1-5,TRBV20-1,-,TRBD1,CSARGSAGGLNQPQHF,TGCAGTGCTAGAGGAAGTGCAGGGGGCTTAAATCAGCCCCAGCATTTT
TRBJ1-4,TRBV29-1,many,-,CSVADEKLFF,TGCAGCGTTGCGGATGAAAAACTGTTTTTT
TRBJ2-1,TRBV20-1,-,TRBD2,CSAPASGRTYNEQFF,TGCAGTGCTCCGGCTAGCGGGAGAACCTACAATGAGCAGTTCTTC
TRBJ2-1,TRBV12-3/TRBV12-4,-,TRBD2,CASSRMTSGRGNEQFF,TGTGCCAGCAGTCGGATGACTAGCGGGAGGGGGAATGAGCAGTTCTTC
TRBJ1-5,TRBV27,-,-,CASSTGTLGGNQPQHF,TGTGCCAGCAGTACAGGGACCTTAGGGGGCAATCAGCCCCAGCATTTT
TRBJ1-4,TRBV10-3,few,-,CAISGDRHEKLFF,TGTGCCATCAGTGGGGACCGTCATGAAAAACTGTTTTTT
TRBJ2-7,TRBV29-1,-,TRBD1,CSVELVQGNSYEQYF,TGCAGCGTTGAACTCGTACAGGGGAACTCCTACGAGCAGTACTTC
TRBJ2-1,TRBV5-6,once,-,CASSTRTVGNEQFF,TGTGCCAGCAGCACACGGACGGTGGGCAATGAGCAGTTCTTC
TRBJ1-6,TRBV14,few,-,CASSQVTGKDSPLHF,TGTGCCAGCAGCCAAGTTACAGGGAAGGATTCACCCCTCCACTTT
TRBJ2-1,TRBV18,few,-,CASSPMAKEQFF,TGTGCCAGCTCACCAATGGCCAAAGAGCAGTTCTTC